A selection of T cell receptor beta chains follows, all from one sample in a study of blood T cell repertoires in COVID-19. The assay was immunoSEQ multiplex PCR, and TCRdb's table has in-frame clones only and misses some. The repertoire includes about 170,000 clones, about four fifths of them detected once, and more than 9% sits in the top ten. Input material: peripheral blood. The receptor set was obtained from a woman older than 75 with active or convalescent COVID-19. Each CDR3 is given with its conserved first and last residue. The D gene is left open where the match is weak. Expanded clones get a size class; other rows say once, few or many, or leave the size out.

J gene | D gene | clone size | V gene | CDR3 protein | CDR3 DNA
TRBJ1-2 | TRBD1 | once | TRBV7-9 | CASSLAEGAGYGYTF | TGTGCCAGCAGCTTAGCGGAGGGGGCCGGGTATGGCTACACCTTC
TRBJ1-5 | . | . | TRBV19 | CASSPQREQPQHF | TGTGCCAGTAGCCCCCAGCGGGAGCAGCCCCAGCATTTT
TRBJ1-2 | TRBD1 | . | TRBV7-6 | CASSADRVAGYTF | TGTGCCAGCAGCGCAGACAGGGTTGCTGGCTACACCTTC
TRBJ2-1 | . | . | TRBV7-3 | CASSLTSPGNEQFF | TGTGCCAGCAGCTTAACCTCGCCGGGCAATGAGCAGTTCTTC
TRBJ2-7 | TRBD1 | . | TRBV28 | CASSFPPPTGIDYEQYF | TGTGCCAGCAGTTTCCCCCCTCCGACAGGGATAGACTACGAGCAGTACTTC
TRBJ1-1 | . | . | TRBV2 | CASSLDTPSAFF | TGTGCCAGCAGTCTTGACACGCCTAGCGCTTTCTTT
TRBJ2-3 | TRBD2 | . | TRBV29-1 | CSVAGTSGSTDTQYF | TGCAGCGTCGCCGGGACTAGCGGGAGCACAGATACGCAGTATTTT
TRBJ1-1 | TRBD1 | . | TRBV27 | CASKFLTGGTEAFF | TGTGCCAGCAAATTTCTAACAGGGGGAACTGAAGCTTTCTTT
TRBJ2-4 | TRBD1 | . | TRBV19 | CASSISGTGINIQYF | TGTGCCAGTAGTATATCTGGGACAGGTATAAACATTCAGTACTTC
TRBJ1-1 | TRBD1 | few | TRBV10-3 | CAISEGTGQAYEAFF | TGTGCCATCAGTGAGGGGACAGGGCAGGCCTATGAAGCTTTCTTT
TRBJ1-2 | . | . | TRBV5-4 | CASSLGPGVMSGGYTF | TGTGCCAGCAGCTTGGGGCCGGGGGTTATGTCGGGCGGCTACACCTTC
TRBJ2-7 | . | . | TRBV7-2 | CASSLQNPGRQYF | TGTGCCAGCAGCTTACAGAACCCAGGGCGGCAGTACTTC
TRBJ2-1 | TRBD2 | . | TRBV5-1 | CASSLELAAYNEQFF | TGCGCCAGCAGCTTGGAACTAGCGGCCTACAATGAGCAGTTCTTC
TRBJ1-2 | . | . | TRBV14 | CASSQTRGNYGYTF | TGTGCCAGCAGCCAAACCAGGGGCAACTATGGCTACACCTTC
TRBJ1-5 | . | . | TRBV6-5 | CASSYSSQRRQPQHF | TGTGCCAGCAGTTACTCGAGTCAGCGCCGGCAGCCCCAGCATTTT
TRBJ2-2 | . | . | TRBV28 | CASSFLSSGELFF | TGTGCCAGCAGTTTCCTATCTTCGGGGGAGCTGTTTTTT
TRBJ1-2 | . | . | TRBV6-5 | CASRLRLGYGYTF | TGTGCCAGCAGGCTTCGACTAGGCTATGGCTACACCTTC
TRBJ1-1 | . | few | TRBV5-4 | CASSPGYYLNTEAFF | TGTGCCAGCAGCCCCGGGTATTATTTGAACACTGAAGCTTTCTTT
TRBJ1-1 | TRBD1 | . | TRBV7-9 | CASSAQGATEAFF | TGTGCCAGCAGCGCTCAGGGGGCCACTGAAGCTTTCTTT
TRBJ2-1 | TRBD1 | few | TRBV7-9 | CASRRDRYYGYNEQFF | TGTGCCAGCAGACGGGACAGGTACTACGGCTACAATGAGCAGTTCTTC
TRBJ1-6 | . | . | TRBV6-1 | CASSELGRDNSPLHF | TGTGCCAGCAGTGAACTGGGCAGGGATAATTCACCCCTCCACTTT
TRBJ1-1 | TRBD1 | . | TRBV5-1 | CASSPTARAGGMNTEAFF | TGCGCCAGCAGCCCGACGGCTAGGGCAGGGGGGATGAACACTGAAGCTTTCTTT
TRBJ1-1 | . | . | TRBV7-9 | CASSPRGGFGSHTEAFF | TGTGCCAGCAGCCCCCGGGGGGGATTCGGGTCGCACACTGAAGCTTTCTTT
TRBJ1-2 | TRBD1 | . | TRBV5-1 | CASSSTGDRYTF | TGCGCCAGCAGTTCCACAGGGGACCGCTACACCTTC
TRBJ2-7 | . | few | TRBV12-3/TRBV12-4 | CASRIGSRREQYF | TGTGCCAGCAGAATTGGGAGTCGGCGGGAGCAGTACTTC
TRBJ2-1 | TRBD1 | . | TRBV19 | CASRAGTALAYNEQFF | TGTGCCAGTAGGGCCGGGACAGCTCTCGCTTACAATGAGCAGTTCTTC
TRBJ2-1 | TRBD2 | . | TRBV3-1/TRBV3-2 | CASAGRTSGVTYNEQFF | TGTGCCAGCGCAGGAAGGACTAGCGGGGTAACGTACAATGAGCAGTTCTTC
TRBJ1-1 | . | . | TRBV6-1 | CASSEGRGRFAFF | TGTGCCAGCAGTGAAGGCAGGGGCAGATTCGCTTTCTTT
TRBJ1-6 | . | . | TRBV7-3 | CASSLSRDHSPLHF | TGTGCCAGCAGCTTATCCAGGGATCATTCACCCCTCCACTTT
TRBJ1-1 | . | . | TRBV28 | CASSLPIRTEAFF | TGTGCCAGCAGTTTGCCCATACGGACTGAAGCTTTCTTT
TRBJ1-6 | TRBD1 | . | TRBV6-5 | CASSSLRTGNNSPLHF | TGTGCCAGCAGTTCCCTTAGGACAGGGAACAATTCACCCCTCCACTTT
TRBJ1-3 | . | . | TRBV7-6 | CASSLGGNTIYF | TGTGCCAGCAGCCTCGGGGGGAACACCATATATTTT
TRBJ2-1 | . | . | TRBV5-1 | CASSPTTISYNEQFF | TGCGCCAGCAGCCCGACTACAATCTCCTACAATGAGCAGTTCTTC
TRBJ1-6 | . | . | TRBV5-6 | CASSSGRGWSPLHF | TGTGCCAGCAGCTCCGGCAGGGGCTGGTCACCCCTCCACTTT
TRBJ1-2 | . | . | TRBV28 | CASSLPMTPTNYGYTF | TGTGCCAGCAGTTTACCAATGACACCGACAAACTATGGCTACACCTTC
TRBJ1-4 | TRBD1 | . | TRBV4-1 | CASQGQGGEKLFF | TGCGCCAGCCAGGGACAGGGAGGGGAAAAACTGTTTTTT
TRBJ2-7 | TRBD1 | few | TRBV11-1 | CASSWTTGTGNEQYF | TGTGCCAGCAGCTGGACGACCGGGACAGGGAACGAGCAGTACTTC
TRBJ2-3 | TRBD2 | . | TRBV7-6 | CASSKTSERRTDTQYF | TGTGCCAGCAGCAAAACTAGCGAGCGTCGCACAGATACGCAGTATTTT
TRBJ1-1 | . | . | TRBV7-3 | CASSPRTTGGNTEAFF | TGTGCCAGCAGCCCCCGTACGACAGGCGGGAACACTGAAGCTTTCTTT
TRBJ2-1 | TRBD2 | few | TRBV29-1 | CSVTAPGLAEYNEQFF | TGCAGCGTCACAGCTCCGGGACTAGCGGAATACAATGAGCAGTTCTTC
TRBJ2-5 | . | . | TRBV11-2 | CASSTRSLEGGETQYF | TGTGCCAGCAGCACCAGAAGTCTGGAGGGGGGGGAGACCCAGTACTTC
TRBJ2-3 | . | . | TRBV4-1 | CASSQSGALTDTQYF | TGCGCCAGCAGCCAATCAGGGGCGCTCACAGATACGCAGTATTTT
TRBJ1-2 | . | . | TRBV30 | CAWSVTAAQPNYGYTF | TGTGCCTGGAGTGTAACAGCCGCGCAGCCTAACTATGGCTACACCTTC
TRBJ2-1 | . | . | TRBV18 | CASSPPLYNEQFF | TGTGCCAGCTCACCTCCTCTTTACAATGAGCAGTTCTTC
TRBJ1-1 | . | . | TRBV2 | CASNPDINTEAFF | TGTGCCAGCAACCCCGACATAAACACTGAAGCTTTCTTT
TRBJ2-3 | . | . | TRBV5-1 | CASSIGTDTQYF | TGCGCCAGCAGCATCGGCACAGATACGCAGTATTTT
TRBJ1-1 | . | . | TRBV19 | CASSIYQREGVTNTEAFF | TGTGCCAGTAGTATTTATCAACGTGAGGGAGTCACGAACACTGAAGCTTTCTTT
TRBJ1-5 | TRBD1 | once | TRBV6-5 | CASNQSGGRPQHF | TGTGCCAGCAATCAATCAGGGGGCAGACCCCAGCATTTT
TRBJ2-1 | . | . | TRBV3-1/TRBV3-2 | CASSRWDLTNEQFF | TGTGCCAGCAGCAGATGGGACTTAACCAATGAGCAGTTCTTC
TRBJ1-2 | TRBD1 | . | TRBV4-2 | CASSQRTGVMGGYTF | TGTGCCAGCAGCCAACGGACAGGGGTGATGGGTGGCTACACCTTC
TRBJ2-2 | . | once | TRBV28 | CASSFKGLVGGATGELFF | TGTGCCAGCAGTTTCAAAGGCCTGGTGGGGGGTGCCACCGGGGAGCTGTTTTTT